This T cell receptor (beta chain) derives from a study of blood T cell repertoires in COVID-19. Study in general: Samples came from the United States, Italy and Spain, spanning acute and convalescent COVID-19. T cells, B-cell-depleted T cells, or PBMCs supplied cDNA or gDNA.

Original methodology: Amplification of reference gene primers was used by the study to estimate nucleated cell counts. Clones were sequenced by immunoSEQ multiplex PCR, and TCRdb holds only the in-frame ones, with some missing. V and J calls and clone size are as listed in that table; D and trimming were resolved from the DNA. The sample has approximately 70,000 clones; approximately 80% are singletons. This CDR3 spans 14 amino acids. Germline CDR1 is SNHLY and CDR2 is FYNNEI. Trimming pared 5 bases from V and 6 bases from J, leaving 13 bases between. The chain couples TRBV2 to TRBJ2-2; D is perhaps TRBD2 (6 bases). The TCR comes from a woman between 45 and 60 years old with acute or convalescent COVID-19. The sample consisted of peripheral blood. The DNA for the CDR3 is TGTGCCAGCAGTCGACTAGACCGGCCCGGGGAGCTGTTTTTT. Translation gives CASSRLDRPGELFF.